The 27 T cell receptor beta chains presented below share a single source sample, sequenced in a study of T cell responses to AZD1222 COVID-19 vaccine. Sequenced by immunoSEQ multiplex PCR; TCRdb stores in-frame clones only, minus some. The data contain some 180,000 clones, about 89% of them singletons. Specimen: peripheral blood, collected 28 days after the second AZD1222 dose. All receptors derive from an adult who received the AZD1222 COVID-19 vaccine.

The genes are TRBV5-1 and TRBJ2-4; no reliable D call. CDR3 length: 16 residues. Germline V CDR1 and CDR2: SGHRS, YFSETQ. Trimming pared 2 bases from V and 0 bases from J, leaving 12 bases between. In DNA, the CDR3 is TGCGCCAGCAGCTTAGGGTCCCTTCTAGCCAAAAACATTCAGTACTTC. Translating gives CASSLGSLLAKNIQYF.

The chain links TRBV30 to TRBJ2-7, with 8 bases identical to TRBD1. The CDR3 contains 14 residues. Germline CDR1 reads GTSNPN; CDR2 reads SVGIG (reference sequence). V lost 2 bases, J lost 7 bases, and 10 bases stayed unmatched. The CDR3 DNA sequence: TGTGCCTGGAGTCCGTGGACAGGGAAGAGGGAGCAGTACTTC. It encodes CAWSPWTGKREQYF.

This CDR3 reads CASSSGHSYEQYF. DNA for the CDR3: TGTGCCAGCAGCTCGGGACATTCCTACGAGCAGTACTTC. This chain links TRBV11-1 with TRBJ2-7, with a tentative D call TRBD1 (6 bases). V lost 4 bases and J 1 base, leaving 8 bases between the germline ends. CDR1 is SGHAT, CDR2 FQDESV, per germline (reference sequence). CDR3 length: 13 residues. Filled out from reference TRBV11-1 and TRBJ2-7, the complete variable domain reads EAEVAQSPRYKITEKSQAVAFWCDPISGHATLYWYRQILGQGPELLVQFQDESVVDDSQLPKDRFSAERLKGVDSTLKIQPAELGDSAMYLCASSSGHSYEQYFGPGTRLTVT.

This sequence joins TRBV10-3 and TRBJ2-7; 7 nucleotides agree with TRBD1. Germline lookup yields CDR1 ENHRY and CDR2 SYGVKD. This CDR3 has 13 residues. J was trimmed by 5 bases and V by 7 bases; bases with no gene match: 8. For the CDR3, the DNA is TGTGCCATCACCCGACAGGGACAAGACGAGCAGTACTTC. Amino acid sequence: CAITRQGQDEQYF.

The CDR3 sequence: CASSPPGAGNSEQYF. CDR3 DNA: TGTGCCAGCAGCCCCCCCGGCGCGGGAAATAGCGAGCAGTACTTC. The chain links TRBV9 to TRBJ2-7; TRBD2 might be the D (6 bases). The germline V gene encodes CDR1 SGDLS and CDR2 YYNGEE. CDR3 length: 15 amino acids. V was clipped by 4 bases and J by 6 bases, with 20 bases between them.

This clone has only one observation. CDR3 nucleotide sequence: TGTGCCAGCAGCGCCCAGGGGGCGGACACTGAAGCTTTCTTT. It codes for CASSAQGADTEAFF. The chain joins TRBV7-3 to TRBJ1-1; 8 bases are a match to TRBD1. The CDR3 is 14 amino acids. The V and J ends lost 5 bases and 3 bases, in that order; junction bases with no gene match: 5. In germline, CDR1 is SGHTA, CDR2 FQGTGA.

The chain is built from TRBV7-2 and TRBJ1-1; perhaps TRBD1 as D (5 bases). Per the germline V gene, CDR1 is SGHTA and CDR2 is FQGNSA. The V gene lost 2 bases and the J gene lost 5 bases, with 6 bases spanning the gap. CDR3 length: 12 amino acids. This chain's CDR3 is CASSLRQTEAFF. CDR3 DNA: TGTGCCAGCAGCTTACGACAGACTGAAGCTTTCTTT.

This chain connects TRBV11-3 to TRBJ2-7, with 8 bases fitting TRBD2. The CDR3 is 15 amino acids. Looked up from germline, CDR1 is SGHNT and CDR2 is YENEEA. The J segment lost 2 bases and the V segment lost 5 bases, leaving 8 bases of the junction unmatched. CDR3 residues: CASSLTSGVTYEQYF. CDR3 DNA: TGTGCCAGCAGCCTTACTAGCGGTGTCACCTACGAGCAGTACTTC. The complete variable domain, with remaining parts taken from reference TRBV11-3 and TRBJ2-7, reads EAGVVQSPRYKIIEKKQPVAFWCNPISGHNTLYWYLQNLGQGPELLIRYENEEAVDDSQLPKDRFSAERLKGVDSTLKIQPAELGDSAVYLCASSLTSGVTYEQYFGPGTRLTVT.

This sequence joins TRBV6-6 and TRBJ1-1; D is unclear. This CDR3 spans 15 amino acids. The germline V gene has CDR1 MNHNY and CDR2 SVGAGI (reference sequence). Between the trimmed V and J ends, which lost 2 bases and 4 bases, there was a span of 14 bases. In DNA, the CDR3 is TGTGCCAGCAGTTACGCCAGAGGGCTTACCACTGAAGCTTTCTTT. Translation: CASSYARGLTTEAFF.

V and J are TRBV10-2 and TRBJ2-7, with D perhaps given as TRBD1 or TRBD2 (5 bases each). Trimming removed 8 bases at V and 4 bases at J, with 9 bases between. Germline CDR1 reads WSHSY; CDR2 reads SAAADI. The length of the CDR3 is 11 residues. CDR3 nucleotides: TGCGCCAGCGGGGACGGGTACGAGCAGTACTTC. It encodes CASGDGYEQYF.

Regarding this clone: This specimen includes other DNA sequences encoding the same CDR3. V gene TRBV27 combines with J gene TRBJ1-6, with no clear D. V was clipped by 0 bases and J by 7 bases, with 1 base between them. The germline V gene encodes CDR1 MNHEY and CDR2 SMNVEV (reference sequence). CDR3 length equals 12 residues. This CDR3 reads CASSLSNSPLHF. As DNA, the CDR3 is TGTGCCAGCAGTTTATCCAATTCACCCCTCCACTTT.

The V call is TRBV29-1, the J call TRBJ2-1; TRBD2 might be the D (7 bases). The CDR3 totals 16 residues. Trimming removed 6 bases from V and 2 bases from J, with 20 bases in between. Per germline, CDR1 SQVTM and CDR2 ANQGSEA. CDR3 DNA sequence: TGCAGCGTGGGGGGCCGGGCGGGAGAGACCTACAATGAGCAGTTCTTC. Protein sequence: CSVGGRAGETYNEQFF.

The V and J genes are TRBV19 and TRBJ2-3; D is perhaps TRBD2 (6 bases). The CDR3 contains 13 residues. V was shortened by 3 bases and J by 4 bases, with 8 bases between the two germline ends. Germline V gene data show CDR1 as LNHDA and CDR2 as SQIVND (reference sequence). CDR3 sequence reads: CASSISGSDTQYF. The CDR3 coding sequence is TGTGCCAGTAGTATCAGCGGGTCAGATACGCAGTATTTT.

This rearrangement joins TRBV5-4 to TRBJ2-5; D is perhaps TRBD1 (5 bases). The CDR3 covers 16 residues. V shed 4 bases and J shed 4 bases, with 20 bases lying between them. The germline V gene encodes CDR1 SGHNT and CDR2 YYREEE (reference sequence). The CDR3 bases are TGTGCCAGCAGCCCCCGGAACCCAGGGTTGGGAGAGACCCAGTACTTC. Translated: CASSPRNPGLGETQYF.

This chain uses TRBV3-1 (or the pseudogene TRBV3-2) with TRBJ2-1; D possibly matches TRBD1 or TRBD2 (6 bases each). This CDR3 comprises 16 residues. V gave up 2 bases and J gave up 2 bases, with 13 bases separating them. Per germline, CDR1 LGHDT and CDR2 YNNKEL (reference sequence). CDR3 DNA sequence: TGTGCCAGCAGCCAAAGAGGGGGGTTAACCTACAATGAGCAGTTCTTC. It encodes CASSQRGGLTYNEQFF.

The rearrangement uses TRBV5-6 and TRBJ2-7, with 8 bases matching TRBD2. The V and J ends lost 1 base and 0 bases, in that order; junction bases with no gene match: 12. CDR3 length: 18 residues. The germline gives CDR1 SGHDT, CDR2 YYEEEE. The CDR3 nucleotides are TGTGCCAGCAGCTTGCTGGCGGGAGGTTTCAAAAGCTCCTACGAGCAGTACTTC. Translating it yields CASSLLAGGFKSSYEQYF.

This clone was recorded only once. The rearrangement uses TRBV19 and TRBJ1-5; D call uncertain. Germline loops: CDR1 LNHDA, CDR2 SQIVND (reference sequence). The CDR3 is 13 amino acids. Trimming cost V 2 bases and J 3 bases, with 5 bases left between them. CDR3 sequence reads: CASSIRDNQPQHF. In DNA form, the CDR3 reads TGTGCCAGTAGTATACGAGACAATCAGCCCCAGCATTTT.

This sequence joins TRBV6-1 and TRBJ1-2, with a weak D call TRBD1 (5 bases). Per germline, CDR1 MNHNS and CDR2 SASEGT. V shed 0 bases and J shed 2 bases, with 10 bases lying between them. CDR3 length: 15 amino acids. The CDR3 region has the DNA TGTGCCAGCAGTGAAGCGGGGACGCTGAACTATGGCTACACCTTC. It codes for CASSEAGTLNYGYTF.

The chain carries TRBV11-3 and TRBJ2-4; no clear D. Germline V gives CDR1 SGHNT, CDR2 YENEEA. V was clipped by 3 bases and J by 5 bases, with 8 bases between them. The CDR3 has 13 residues. The CDR3: CASSFTAENIQYF. CDR3 bases: TGTGCCAGCAGCTTTACAGCTGAAAACATTCAGTACTTC.

J is TRBJ1-6 and V is TRBV5-6; the match to TRBD1 covers 9 bases. The trim removed 2 bases at V and 0 bases at J, leaving 3 bases unmatched. The CDR3 length is 17 residues. From germline, CDR1 is SGHDT and CDR2 YYEEEE. The CDR3 bases are TGTGCCAGCAGCTTTTCACAGGGGGCCTCCTATAATTCACCCCTCCACTTT. Protein sequence: CASSFSQGASYNSPLHF.

The rearrangement joins TRBV2 to TRBJ1-2, with 7 bases aligning to TRBD1. Germline assignment: CDR1 SNHLY and CDR2 FYNNEI. V lost 6 bases, J lost 4 bases, and 17 bases stayed unmatched. The CDR3 spans 17 residues. DNA of the CDR3: TGTGCCAGCAGGACCAATCAAGGACAGGTGGATTCCTATGGCTACACCTTC. Translation: CASRTNQGQVDSYGYTF.

This chain connects TRBV7-9 to TRBJ2-7; tentatively, D is TRBD2 (5 bases). V was clipped by 6 bases and J by 0 bases, with 15 bases between them. Looked up from germline, CDR1 is SEHNR and CDR2 is FQNEAQ (reference sequence). The CDR3 length is 15 residues. In nucleotides, the CDR3 is TGTGCCAGCAGATCGTGGACTCCGAGCTCCTACGAGCAGTACTTC. Protein sequence: CASRSWTPSSYEQYF. Based on the CDR3 plus reference TRBV7-9 and TRBJ2-7, the full variable domain is DTGVSQNPRHKITKRGQNVTFRCDPISEHNRLYWYRQTLGQGPEFLTYFQNEAQLEKSRLLSDRFSAERPKGSFSTLEIQRTEQGDSAMYLCASRSWTPSSYEQYFGPGTRLTVT.

The chain combines TRBV13 with TRBJ2-5, with 10 bases aligning to TRBD2. The germline V gene encodes CDR1 PRHDT and CDR2 FYEKMQ (reference sequence). Germline trimming cut 5 bases from V and 2 bases from J; bases unmatched to any gene: 2. The CDR3 is 14 residues long. The CDR3 region is CASSRTSGQETQYF. CDR3 bases: TGTGCCAGCAGCAGGACTAGCGGACAAGAGACCCAGTACTTC. Full variable domain (rest looked up from reference TRBV13 and TRBJ2-5): AAGVIQSPRHLIKEKRETATLKCYPIPRHDTVYWYQQGPGQDPQFLISFYEKMQSDKGSIPDRFSAQQFSDYHSELNMSSLELGDSALYFCASSRTSGQETQYFGPGTRLLVL.

The V and J genes are TRBV7-3 and TRBJ2-1; 10 bases are shared with TRBD2. This CDR3 comprises 16 residues. V lost 2 bases, J lost 3 bases, and 4 bases stayed unmatched. The germline CDR1 and CDR2 sequences are SGHTA and FQGTGA. This CDR3 reads CASSLDLAGGYNEQFF. The CDR3 coding sequence is TGTGCCAGCAGCTTAGACTTAGCGGGGGGCTACAATGAGCAGTTCTTC.

This clone was seen just once. V gene TRBV6-2 or TRBV6-3 combines with J gene TRBJ2-7; 11 bases match TRBD2. The germline CDR1 and CDR2 sequences are MNHEY and SVGEGT. V was pared by 6 bases and J by 1 base, with 17 bases of the junction left unmatched. The CDR3 has 19 amino acids. The chain's CDR3 is CASSLSTSGGPTGSYEQYF. DNA of the CDR3: TGTGCCAGCAGCCTCTCAACTAGCGGGGGACCCACTGGGTCCTACGAGCAGTACTTC.

This chain connects TRBV9 to TRBJ2-5, with 9 bases aligning to TRBD2. From germline, CDR1 is SGDLS and CDR2 YYNGEE. This CDR3 comprises 12 residues. V lost 9 bases to trimming and J lost 5 bases; unmatched junction nucleotides: 5. CDR3 residues: CATTAGGETQYF. CDR3 in DNA: TGTGCCACCACGGCGGGAGGGGAGACCCAGTACTTC.

The V gene is TRBV4-1, the J gene TRBJ2-7, with 12 bases identical to TRBD2. The germline V gene has CDR1 MGHRA and CDR2 YSYEKL. This CDR3 is built from 16 residues. V was clipped by 3 bases and J by 6 bases; unmatched bases: 9. The CDR3 DNA reads TGCGCCAGCAGCCATCATCCGGGACTAGCGGGCGCCGAGCAGTACTTC. Translating it yields CASSHHPGLAGAEQYF.